The source of this T cell receptor beta chain is a study of shared clonotypes between healthy human individuals. Trimming took off 6 bases at V and 4 bases at J, with 13 bases between the two ends. The CDR3 is made up of 14 amino acids. Germline V gene lookup returns CDR1 ENHRY and CDR2 SYGVKD. Repertoires were generated with immunoSEQ multiplex PCR, while TCRdb's copy carries only in-frame clones and drops some. The repertoire holds more than 2 million clones, with 90% to 97% as singletons. Sequencing used naive CD4+ T cells sorted from blood. Specified subset: CD45RA+ positively selected. The chain couples TRBV10-3 to TRBJ1-3, with D possibly being TRBD1 (5 bases). The sequence was collected from a man aged 18 to 30 in good health. CDR3 coding DNA: TGTGCCATCAGCACATCAGGGACGGGAAACACCATATATTTT. Protein product: CAISTSGTGNTIYF.